This record covers a single T cell receptor (beta chain). The data derive from a study of T cells in localized non-small cell lung cancer. This CDR3 contains 14 residues. In germline, CDR1 is SGDLS, CDR2 YYNGEE. Trimming cost V 0 bases and J 8 bases, with 14 bases left between them. Sequenced by immunoSEQ multiplex PCR; TCRdb stores in-frame clones only, minus some. The sample has about 19,000 clones, around nine tenths seen once. V and J are TRBV9 and TRBJ1-2, with D unclear. Sequencing used peripheral blood, obtained before any cancer treatment. The TCR originated in a male donor aged 60 or over with stage I squamous cell lung carcinoma. The CDR3 sequence: CASSVGGSDHGYTF. As DNA, the CDR3 is TGTGCCAGCAGCGTAGGTGGCAGCGACCACGGCTACACCTTC.